This T cell receptor beta chain stems from a study of somatic mutations in cytotoxic T cells in rheumatoid arthritis. This clone occurred once. Profiling relied on immunoSEQ multiplex PCR, and the TCRdb table lists in-frame clones only, not all of them. The table lists roughly 35,000 clones, more than 80% of them singletons. This CDR3 region has 16 residues. Trimming shortened V by 0 bases and J by 3 bases, and 14 bases separated the two germline ends. The V gene's germline CDR1 is LGHNA and CDR2 YSLEER. Sequenced material: CD8+ T cells sorted from blood. The clonotype comes from a middle-aged man in good health. The chain uses TRBV4-3 and TRBJ1-2; D gene uncertain. CDR3 sequence (DNA): TGCGCCAGCAGCCAAGATCGGGTCGGGAATTACTATGGCTACACCTTC. Its translation is CASSQDRVGNYYGYTF.